The 21 T cell receptor beta chains given below trace back to one sample, sequenced in a study of OX40 agonist ivuxolimab in advanced cancers. The data were produced by immunoSEQ multiplex PCR, yet TCRdb's version contains in-frame clones alone and is incomplete. The sample includes roughly 53,000 clones, approximately 87% of them seen just once. The source material was CD4+ or CD8+ T cells sorted from blood, sampled in a trial of the OX40 agonist ivuxolimab. The source is an adult with an advanced solid tumor such as melanoma, head and neck, liver or kidney cancer.

The chain joins TRBV10-1 to TRBJ1-1; unclear D gene. CDR3 length equals 12 residues. Germline assignment: CDR1 WNHNN and CDR2 SYGVQD (reference sequence). With 5 bases removed from V and 2 bases from J, the gap between germline ends came to 6 bases. The CDR3 bases are TGCGCCAGCAGTCACGATAACACTGAAGCTTTCTTT. Protein sequence: CASSHDNTEAFF.

Concerning this clone: In the same sample, other DNA sequences code for this CDR3. The CDR3 DNA reads as TGCGCCAGCAGCTTGGGGCAAGAGACCCAGTACTTC. It yields the protein CASSLGQETQYF. The chain carries TRBV5-1 and TRBJ2-5; no clear D. Germline lookup yields CDR1 SGHRS and CDR2 YFSETQ. The length of the CDR3 is 12 residues. Trimming took off 0 bases at V and 2 bases at J, with 2 bases between the two ends.

The chain carries TRBV7-2 and TRBJ2-1; D may correspond to TRBD1 or TRBD2 (6 bases each). The CDR3 spans 14 residues. Trimming removed 1 base from V and 7 bases from J, with 11 bases in between. In germline, CDR1 is SGHTA, CDR2 FQGNSA. CDR3 in amino acids: CASSLGGGMNEQFF. CDR3 nucleotide sequence: TGTGCCAGCAGCTTAGGAGGGGGGATGAATGAGCAGTTCTTC.

The chain couples TRBV5-1 to TRBJ2-2; tentatively, D is TRBD2 (5 bases). CDR1 is SGHRS and CDR2 is YFSETQ in the germline V gene. This CDR3 has 15 amino acids. The V end lost 2 bases, the J end lost 4 bases, and 12 bases lay between the germline ends. The CDR3 is CASSFEGEVTGELFF. The DNA of the CDR3 is TGCGCCAGCAGCTTCGAGGGAGAAGTCACCGGGGAGCTGTTTTTT.

This chain links TRBV6-1 with TRBJ2-5; D tentatively reads TRBD1 or TRBD2 (5 bases each). CDR1 is MNHNS, CDR2 SASEGT, per germline. With 7 bases removed from V and 1 base from J, the gap between germline ends came to 13 bases. The CDR3 length is 14 residues. This CDR3 is CASTRGWVQETQYF. The CDR3 DNA reads TGTGCCAGCACGAGGGGTTGGGTCCAAGAGACCCAGTACTTC.

V usage is TRBV10-3 and J usage is TRBJ2-5; 7 nucleotides align to TRBD1. CDR1 ENHRY and CDR2 SYGVKD come from the germline V gene. V trimming: 3 bases; J trimming: 0 bases; junction bases outside the gene matches: 7. The CDR3 runs to 16 residues. As DNA, the CDR3 is TGTGCCATCAGTGACACCCCCGGGACAGACCAAGAGACCCAGTACTTC. It yields the protein CAISDTPGTDQETQYF.

The chain employs TRBV5-6 and TRBJ2-1; D ambiguous. The V gene lost 0 bases and the J gene lost 9 bases, with 7 bases spanning the gap. Germline lookup yields CDR1 SGHDT and CDR2 YYEEEE. The CDR3 runs to 12 residues. CDR3 in DNA: TGTGCCAGCAGCTTGGTGGTAGCTGAGCAGTTCTTC. Its translation is CASSLVVAEQFF.

This clone has only one observation. The rearrangement uses TRBV18 and TRBJ2-2; 8 bases agree with TRBD2. Trimming took 3 bases from V and 9 from J; bases not matched to a gene: 12. There are 16 residues in the CDR3. The germline V gene encodes CDR1 KGHSH and CDR2 LQKENI. The CDR3 sequence is CASSPPGGGTFRELFF. The CDR3 DNA reads TGTGCCAGCTCACCCCCCGGCGGGGGGACGTTTCGGGAGCTGTTTTTT.

The table lists this clone with a few counts. The V call is TRBV11-2, the J call TRBJ2-7; a weak D match, TRBD2 (5 bases). V lost 2 bases and J lost 7, with 18 bases in between. The CDR3 covers 15 residues. CDR1 SGHAT and CDR2 FQNNGV come from the germline V gene. This chain's CDR3 is CASSLYLGTSGEQYF. The CDR3 region has the DNA TGTGCCAGCAGCTTATACCTGGGTACCTCGGGAGAGCAGTACTTC. The full variable domain, its missing parts supplied by reference TRBV11-2 and TRBJ2-7, is EAGVAQSPRYKIIEKRQSVAFWCNPISGHATLYWYQQILGQGPKLLIQFQNNGVVDDSQLPKDRFSAERLKGVDSTLKIQPAKLEDSAVYLCASSLYLGTSGEQYFGPGTRLTVT.

Regarding this clone: Relative to the germline gene, one junction end is altered; a read error may explain this. The CDR3 loop is CASSFACSNLRSQGALNLF. The CDR3 region has the DNA TGCGCCAGCAGCTTTGCCTGTTCCAACTTAAGGTCTCAGGGAGCCCTAAACCTTTTT. The rearrangement uses TRBV5-1 and TRBJ1-4; D perhaps matches TRBD1 (5 bases). This CDR3 is built from 19 residues. The germline V gene has CDR1 SGHRS and CDR2 YFSETQ. The variable domain in full, with the rest retrieved from reference TRBV5-1 and TRBJ1-4, is KAGVTQTPRYLIKTRGQQVTLSCSPISGHRSVSWYQQTPGQGLQFLFEYFSETQRNKGNFPGRFSGRQFSNSRSEMNVSTLELGDSALYLCASSFACSNLRSQGALNLFGSGTQLSVL.

The chain joins TRBV7-6 to TRBJ1-3; 9 bases are shared with TRBD1. The CDR3 has 14 amino acids. Germline V gene data show CDR1 as SGHVS and CDR2 as FNYEAQ. Trimming cost V 5 bases and J 4 bases; bases outside gene matches: 3. The CDR3 spells CASSLGQGGNTIYF. The CDR3, as DNA: TGTGCCAGCAGCCTCGGACAGGGGGGAAACACCATATATTTT.

The genes are TRBV7-3 and TRBJ2-3; 11 bases line up with TRBD2. The CDR3 has 15 residues. The V segment lost 5 bases and the J segment 8 bases; nucleotides outside the gene matches: 9. Germline CDR1 and CDR2: SGHTA and FQGTGA. CDR3 sequence reads: CASSRSGGADGTQYF. The CDR3 DNA follows: TGTGCCAGCAGCCGTAGCGGGGGGGCCGATGGTACGCAGTATTTT.

J is TRBJ2-7 and V is TRBV5-6, with a possible D match to TRBD2 (5 bases). Germline assignment: CDR1 SGHDT and CDR2 YYEEEE. V lost 1 base and J 7 bases, leaving 6 bases between the germline ends. This CDR3 has 11 amino acids. Written as DNA, the CDR3 is TGTGCCAGCAGCTTGACGGGGGAGCAGTACTTC. It is translated as CASSLTGEQYF.

This chain links TRBV19 with TRBJ1-1; D is uncertain. Trimming pared 9 bases from V and 11 bases from J, leaving 16 bases between. CDR3 size: 11 residues. The V gene's germline CDR1 is LNHDA and CDR2 SQIVND (reference sequence). The CDR3 nucleotides are TGTGCCAGCTTAGGACGGGATATGGCTTTCTTT. Its translation: CASLGRDMAFF.

The J gene is TRBJ2-1, the V gene TRBV6-5, with 7 bases fitting TRBD2. Trimming at V came to 4 bases and at J to 2 bases, leaving 8 bases not matched to a gene. CDR1 MNHEY and CDR2 SVGAGI come from the germline V gene. This CDR3 has 16 amino acids. The CDR3 sequence: CASSSRLADAYNEQFF. CDR3 sequence (DNA): TGTGCCAGCAGTTCTAGGCTAGCGGATGCCTACAATGAGCAGTTCTTC.

This chain joins TRBV6-5 and TRBJ1-1; maybe TRBD1 (6 bases). Germline V gene sequence: CDR1 MNHEY, CDR2 SVGAGI. CDR3 length: 15 residues. V gave up 1 base and J gave up 3 bases, with 12 bases separating them. CDR3 in amino acids: CASSYLQGWDTEAFF. The CDR3 coding sequence is TGTGCCAGCAGTTACTTGCAGGGGTGGGACACTGAAGCTTTCTTT.

V usage is TRBV13 and J usage is TRBJ1-3; possible D gene TRBD1, 5 bases. The CDR3 runs to 19 residues. The V gene lost 5 bases and the J gene lost 4 bases, with 27 bases spanning the gap. Germline CDR1 is PRHDT and CDR2 is FYEKMQ (reference sequence). The CDR3 nucleotides are TGTGCCAGCAGCCAAATTCGCGCCGGGGCCGGCAGGGCCGGAAACACCATATATTTT. Protein sequence: CASSQIRAGAGRAGNTIYF.

This clone appeared once. The chain carries TRBV5-4 and TRBJ2-3; TRBD2 agrees at 11 bases. This CDR3 has 18 residues. CDR1 is SGHNT, CDR2 YYREEE, per germline (reference sequence). J lost 6 bases, V lost 0 bases, and 12 bases had no gene match. CDR3 nucleotide sequence: TGTGCCAGCAGCTTGGCAGGTTCCCTAGCGGGAGGTTCGGATACGCAGTATTTT. The encoded protein is CASSLAGSLAGGSDTQYF.

The chain employs TRBV6-5 and TRBJ1-4, with D unresolved. The CDR3 is 12 amino acids. The germline CDR1 and CDR2 sequences are MNHEY and SVGAGI. V shed 10 bases and J shed 4 bases, with 10 bases lying between them. CDR3 sequence: CATRARNEKLFF. The DNA for the CDR3 is TGTGCCACCCGGGCCCGTAATGAAAAACTGTTTTTT.

V usage is TRBV7-3 and J usage is TRBJ2-1; 11 bases line up with TRBD2. Losses at the gene ends were 5 bases for V and 13 bases for J; bases not matched to a gene: 13. The germline gives CDR1 SGHTA, CDR2 FQGTGA. This CDR3 is 15 amino acids long. CDR3 coding DNA: TGTGCCAGCAGCGCGACTTCCGGGACTAGCGGCCGACAGTTCTTC. It codes for CASSATSGTSGRQFF.

The chain employs TRBV6-5 and TRBJ2-7; TRBD2 is a possible D gene (6 bases). V was shortened by 0 bases and J by 6 bases, with 12 bases between the two germline ends. Germline assignment: CDR1 MNHEY and CDR2 SVGAGI. CDR3 length equals 14 residues. CDR3: CASSYSTSIREQYF. In DNA form, the CDR3 reads TGTGCCAGCAGTTACTCTACTAGCATTCGCGAGCAGTACTTC.